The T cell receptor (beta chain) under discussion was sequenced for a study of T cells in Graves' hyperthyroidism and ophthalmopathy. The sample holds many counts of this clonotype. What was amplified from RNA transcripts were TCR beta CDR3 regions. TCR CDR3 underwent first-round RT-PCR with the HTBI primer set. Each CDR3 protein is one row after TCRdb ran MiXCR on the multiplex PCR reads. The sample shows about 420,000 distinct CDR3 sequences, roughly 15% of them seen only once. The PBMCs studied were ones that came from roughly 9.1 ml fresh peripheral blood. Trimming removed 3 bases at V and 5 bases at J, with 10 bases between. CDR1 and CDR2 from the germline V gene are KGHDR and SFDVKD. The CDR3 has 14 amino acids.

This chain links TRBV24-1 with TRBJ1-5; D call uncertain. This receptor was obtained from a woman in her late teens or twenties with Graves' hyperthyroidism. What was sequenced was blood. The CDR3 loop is CATSDRGFYQPQHF. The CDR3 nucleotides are TGTGCCACCAGTGATCGAGGGTTCTATCAGCCCCAGCATTTT.